The 24 T cell receptor beta chains below all came from one sample that was sequenced in a study of cytomegalovirus exposure and HLA in healthy donors. The PCR ran on 60 Vbeta and 13 Jbeta primers. The table came from immunoSEQ multiplex PCR; TCRdb's copy has only in-frame clones and leaves some out. The sample records some 200,000 clones, 75% to 85% being singletons. The specimen was PBMCs. All receptors come from a male donor in good health and CMV-seropositive.

This clone was detected a few times. This rearrangement joins TRBV4-3 to TRBJ2-3; a weak D match, TRBD2 (5 bases). CDR3 length: 13 residues. Trimming took off 4 bases at V and 0 bases at J, with 5 bases between the two ends. Per germline, CDR1 LGHNA and CDR2 YSLEER. The CDR3 DNA reads as TGCGCCAGCAGCCGGACTAGCACAGATACGCAGTATTTT. As protein: CASSRTSTDTQYF.

The chain couples TRBV7-2 to TRBJ1-5, with a tentative D call TRBD1 (6 bases). The ends were cut back, 1 base at V and 8 bases at J, with 9 bases in the middle. Germline loops: CDR1 SGHTA, CDR2 FQGNSA. This CDR3 comprises 13 residues. In nucleotides, the CDR3 is TGTGCCAGCAGCTTAGGTGGGGGCAAGCCCCAGCATTTT. Its translation: CASSLGGGKPQHF.

This rearrangement joins TRBV5-5 to TRBJ1-1, with 8 nucleotides matching TRBD1. Trimming cost V 4 bases and J 3 bases; bases outside gene matches: 8. This CDR3 contains 15 residues. The germline CDR1 and CDR2 sequences are SGHKS and YYEKEE (reference sequence). CDR3 coding DNA: TGTGCCAGCAGCACTCGGACAGGGAGGGACACTGAAGCTTTCTTT. As protein: CASSTRTGRDTEAFF.

This clone was found a few times. The chain uses TRBV18 and TRBJ2-7, with 7 bases matching TRBD1. V lost 3 bases and J lost 2; bases outside the gene matches: 4. Germline V gene lookup returns CDR1 KGHSH and CDR2 LQKENI. The CDR3 spans 14 residues. CDR3 amino acids: CASSPGTVTYEQYF. Written as DNA, the CDR3 is TGTGCCAGCTCACCGGGGACAGTGACCTACGAGCAGTACTTC.

The genes are TRBV19 and TRBJ2-1; 7 bases align to TRBD2. J was trimmed by 8 bases and V by 8 bases; bases with no gene match: 12. The CDR3 consists of 14 residues. CDR1 is LNHDA, CDR2 SQIVND, per germline (reference sequence). In DNA form, the CDR3 reads TGTGCCAGTGAAATCACGGGGGGATTGGATGAGCAGTTCTTC. It is translated as CASEITGGLDEQFF.

Comment on this clone: The same CDR3 arises from other DNA sequences in this sample as well. V usage is TRBV28 and J usage is TRBJ1-5; D is undetermined. CDR3 length: 14 residues. Germline V gives CDR1 MDHEN, CDR2 SYDVKM. Trimming left V 3 bases short and J 3 bases short, with 9 bases between. CDR3 protein: CASSFLRDNQPQHF. Written as DNA, the CDR3 is TGTGCCAGCAGTTTTTTACGGGACAATCAGCCCCAGCATTTT.

The genes are TRBV6-6 and TRBJ2-7; no clear D. The CDR3 extends over 12 amino acids. Trimming removed 6 bases from V and 0 bases from J, with 6 bases in between. CDR1 is MNHNY and CDR2 is SVGAGI in the germline V gene (reference sequence). The CDR3 DNA reads TGTGCCAGCAGATCTCCCTCCTACGAGCAGTACTTC. It codes for CASRSPSYEQYF.

CDR3 sequence (DNA): TGTGCCAGTCCCCCCTCCGCGGGAGGGCCGAAAGAGACCCAGTACTTC. Encoded protein: CASPPSAGGPKETQYF. The chain is built from TRBV28 and TRBJ2-5, with 9 nucleotides matching TRBD2. The CDR3 sequence is 16 residues long. With 9 bases clipped from V and 3 bases from J, the junction kept 14 bases outside the gene matches. CDR1 is MDHEN and CDR2 is SYDVKM in the germline V gene. The whole variable domain, filled in from reference TRBV28 and TRBJ2-5, reads DVKVTQSSRYLVKRTGEKVFLECVQDMDHENMFWYRQDPGLGLRLIYFSYDVKMKEKGDIPEGYSVSREKKERFSLILESASTNQTSMYLCASPPSAGGPKETQYFGPGTRLLVL.

V usage is TRBV9 and J usage is TRBJ1-5; 9 bases are shared with TRBD1. The J segment lost 0 bases and the V segment lost 5 bases, leaving 3 bases of the junction unmatched. The CDR3 has 15 residues. From germline, CDR1 is SGDLS and CDR2 YYNGEE. For the CDR3, the DNA is TGTGCCAGCAGTAGACAGGGGGATAGCAATCAGCCCCAGCATTTT. This translates into CASSRQGDSNQPQHF.

The V call is TRBV9, the J call TRBJ2-2, with no clear D. Trimming shortened V by 0 bases and J by 7 bases, and 10 bases separated the two germline ends. The CDR3 has 14 residues. The germline CDR1 and CDR2 sequences are SGDLS and YYNGEE. CDR3 amino acids: CASSVVTGRGELFF. CDR3 in DNA: TGTGCCAGCAGCGTAGTGACGGGTCGCGGGGAGCTGTTTTTT.

The V and J genes are TRBV30 and TRBJ2-7; unclear D gene. Germline-derived CDR1 and CDR2 are GTSNPN and SVGIG (reference sequence). With 2 bases removed from V and 4 bases from J, the gap between germline ends came to 15 bases. The CDR3 totals 14 residues. CDR3 in amino acids: CAWSRSVEIYEQYF. For the CDR3, the DNA is TGTGCCTGGAGTCGGAGCGTTGAGATATACGAGCAGTACTTC.

CDR3: CASMRDGSYEQYF. CDR3 DNA sequence: TGTGCCAGCATGCGGGACGGAAGCTACGAGCAGTACTTC. The chain carries TRBV6-5 and TRBJ2-7; a possible D gene is TRBD2 (6 bases). The germline V gene encodes CDR1 MNHEY and CDR2 SVGAGI. Trimming took off 7 bases at V and 3 bases at J, with 13 bases between the two ends. The CDR3 spans 13 residues.

This sequence joins TRBV7-8 and TRBJ2-1, with TRBD2 as a possible D gene (6 bases). Trimming removed 7 bases at V and 3 bases at J, with 16 bases between. CDR1 is SGHVS and CDR2 is FQNEAQ in the germline V gene. This CDR3 contains 15 residues. The CDR3 loop is CASNELAPYYNEQFF. The CDR3 bases are TGTGCCAGCAATGAACTAGCCCCCTACTACAATGAGCAGTTCTTC.

The chain uses TRBV7-9 and TRBJ1-4; TRBD1 agrees at 9 bases. The CDR3 length is 14 residues. J lost 6 bases, V lost 5 bases, and 4 bases had no gene match. The V gene's germline CDR1 is SEHNR and CDR2 FQNEAQ (reference sequence). The CDR3 is CASSLGQGHEKLFF. CDR3 coding DNA: TGTGCCAGCAGCCTGGGACAGGGACATGAAAAACTGTTTTTT.

V gene TRBV5-4 combines with J gene TRBJ2-2, with TRBD2 identical over 9 bases. The CDR3 runs 15 residues. The germline V gene encodes CDR1 SGHNT and CDR2 YYREEE (reference sequence). V trimming: 2 bases; J trimming: 5 bases; junction bases outside the gene matches: 4. The DNA for the CDR3 is TGTGCCAGCAGCTTTTTTGCGGGAGGGACCGGGGAGCTGTTTTTT. Translation: CASSFFAGGTGELFF.

This clone appeared once. The J gene is TRBJ2-1, the V gene TRBV2; TRBD2 might be the D (5 bases). The germline CDR1 and CDR2 sequences are SNHLY and FYNNEI. V lost 3 bases, J lost 6 bases, and 15 bases lay in between. CDR3 length: 15 residues. CDR3 in amino acids: CASSDWIGVGNEQFF. The CDR3 coding sequence is TGTGCCAGCAGTGATTGGATCGGGGTGGGCAATGAGCAGTTCTTC.

V gene TRBV7-2 combines with J gene TRBJ2-7, with D perhaps TRBD2 (6 bases). V was clipped by 3 bases and J by 4 bases, with 13 bases between them. The length of the CDR3 is 14 residues. CDR1 and CDR2 from the germline V gene are SGHTA and FQGNSA. Here the CDR3 reads CASSFGGKGYEQYF. The CDR3 coding sequence is TGTGCCAGCAGCTTCGGCGGGAAGGGGTACGAGCAGTACTTC. Full variable domain (missing parts from reference TRBV7-2 and TRBJ2-7): GAGVSQSPSNKVTEKGKDVELRCDPISGHTALYWYRQSLGQGLEFLIYFQGNSAPDKSGLPSDRFSAERTGGSVSTLTIQRTQQEDSAVYLCASSFGGKGYEQYFGPGTRLTVT.

The chain recombines TRBV2 with TRBJ2-5; TRBD2 agrees at 12 bases. V lost 6 bases to trimming and J lost 11 bases; unmatched junction nucleotides: 16. The CDR3 covers 16 residues. CDR1 and CDR2 (germline): SNHLY, FYNNEI. CDR3 in amino acids: CASSEHTGLAGSRQYF. The CDR3 nucleotides are TGTGCCAGCAGCGAGCATACCGGACTAGCGGGGTCCCGTCAGTACTTC.

The chain joins TRBV18 to TRBJ1-1; D may be TRBD1 (6 bases). The germline CDR1 and CDR2 sequences are KGHSH and LQKENI. V was shortened by 3 bases and J by 2 bases, with 19 bases between the two germline ends. The CDR3 is made up of 17 amino acids. The CDR3 DNA sequence: TGTGCCAGCTCACCGGGGGAATGGGCACAGGGTAACACTGAAGCTTTCTTT. This gives the protein CASSPGEWAQGNTEAFF.

V is TRBV5-4 and J is TRBJ2-7, with D hard to call. The CDR3 length is 11 residues. The V gene's germline CDR1 is SGHNT and CDR2 YYREEE (reference sequence). V lost 1 base and J lost 6, with 5 bases in between. DNA of the CDR3: TGTGCCAGCAGCTTGTCGTCCGAGCAGTACTTC. It is translated as CASSLSSEQYF.

This clone was detected once. The V and J genes are TRBV2 and TRBJ1-1, with 8 positions matching TRBD1. J was trimmed by 4 bases and V by 2 bases; bases with no gene match: 6. The CDR3 spans 15 residues. Germline CDR1 reads SNHLY; CDR2 reads FYNNEI. Here the CDR3 reads CASSEQGAVSTEAFF. CDR3 bases: TGTGCCAGCAGTGAACAGGGGGCGGTAAGCACTGAAGCTTTCTTT.

In this sample, this clone turned up a few times. The chain links TRBV7-2 to TRBJ2-7; no clear D gene. V lost 1 base to trimming and J lost 2 bases, with 6 bases between them. Germline-derived CDR1 and CDR2 are SGHTA and FQGNSA. This CDR3 is 13 amino acids long. This chain's CDR3 is CASSLVTAYEQYF. For the CDR3, the DNA is TGTGCCAGCAGCTTAGTCACAGCCTACGAGCAGTACTTC.

The chain couples TRBV7-2 to TRBJ2-5; 10 positions match TRBD1. This CDR3 has 14 residues. After removal of 8 bases from V and 5 bases from J, the junction contained 8 bases not matched to a gene. CDR1 is SGHTA and CDR2 is FQGNSA in the germline V gene. CDR3 sequence: CASAGPGQGETQYF. The CDR3 DNA reads TGTGCCAGCGCAGGCCCGGGACAGGGGGAGACCCAGTACTTC.

This chain connects TRBV9 to TRBJ2-2, with D hard to call. The CDR3 consists of 12 residues. Trimming shortened V by 4 bases and J by 6 bases, and 7 bases separated the two germline ends. Germline-derived CDR1 and CDR2 are SGDLS and YYNGEE. For the CDR3, the DNA is TGTGCCAGCAGCTCTATGTCCGGGGAGCTGTTTTTT. Encoded protein: CASSSMSGELFF.